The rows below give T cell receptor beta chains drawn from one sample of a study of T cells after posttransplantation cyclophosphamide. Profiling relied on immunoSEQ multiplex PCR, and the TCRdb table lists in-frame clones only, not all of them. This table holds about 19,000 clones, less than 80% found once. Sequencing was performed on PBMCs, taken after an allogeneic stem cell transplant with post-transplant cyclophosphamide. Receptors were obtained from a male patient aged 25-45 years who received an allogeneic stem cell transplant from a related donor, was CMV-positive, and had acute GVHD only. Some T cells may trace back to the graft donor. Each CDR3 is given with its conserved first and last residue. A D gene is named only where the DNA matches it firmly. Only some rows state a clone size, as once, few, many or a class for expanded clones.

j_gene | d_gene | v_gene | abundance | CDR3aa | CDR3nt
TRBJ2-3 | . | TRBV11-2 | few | CASSPSAGTDTQYF | TGTGCCAGCAGCCCCTCCGCGGGCACAGATACGCAGTATTTT
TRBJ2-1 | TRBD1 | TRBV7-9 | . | CASSLAFGTGGNEQFF | TGTGCCAGCAGCTTAGCGTTCGGGACAGGGGGCAATGAGCAGTTCTTC
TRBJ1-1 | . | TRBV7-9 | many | CASSPQGLGTEAFF | TGTGCCAGCAGCCCTCAGGGACTCGGCACTGAAGCTTTCTTT
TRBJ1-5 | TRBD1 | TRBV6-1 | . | CASSPGTDSNQPQHF | TGTGCCAGCAGCCCCGGGACAGATAGCAATCAGCCCCAGCATTTT
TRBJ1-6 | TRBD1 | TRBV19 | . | CASSRDRQNSPLHF | TGTGCCAGTAGTCGGGACAGACAGAATTCACCCCTCCACTTT
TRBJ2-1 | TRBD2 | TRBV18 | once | CASSRGLAGGTNEQFF | TGTGCCAGCTCAAGGGGACTAGCGGGGGGGACCAATGAGCAGTTCTTC
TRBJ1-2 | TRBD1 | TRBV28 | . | CASRGTGKDYGYTF | TGTGCCAGCAGGGGGACAGGCAAAGACTATGGCTACACCTTC
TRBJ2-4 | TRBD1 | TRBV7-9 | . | CASSLRGQTAKNIQYF | TGTGCCAGCAGCCTCAGGGGGCAAACAGCCAAAAACATTCAGTACTTC
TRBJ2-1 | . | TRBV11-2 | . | CASSLRTLSYNEQFF | TGTGCCAGCAGCTTGAGGACTCTCTCCTACAATGAGCAGTTCTTC
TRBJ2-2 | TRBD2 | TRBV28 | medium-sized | CASRPTSGNNGELFF | TGTGCCAGCAGGCCAACTAGCGGAAACAACGGGGAGCTGTTTTTT
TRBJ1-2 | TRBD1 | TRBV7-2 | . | CASRRGQGAYGYTF | TGTGCCAGCAGAAGGGGACAGGGGGCGTACGGCTACACCTTC
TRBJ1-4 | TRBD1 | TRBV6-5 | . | CASSRDRNEKLFF | TGTGCCAGCAGTCGGGACAGGAATGAAAAACTGTTTTTT
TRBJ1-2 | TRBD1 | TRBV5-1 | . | CASSLSAGGNYGYTF | TGCGCCAGCAGCTTGTCGGCAGGGGGGAACTATGGCTACACCTTC
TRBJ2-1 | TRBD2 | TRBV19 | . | CASRPSGGWELF | TGTGCCAGTAGACCGAGCGGGGGTTGGGAGCTCTTC
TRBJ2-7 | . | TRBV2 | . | CASGGHSYEQYF | TGTGCCAGCGGGGGCCACTCCTACGAGCAGTACTTC
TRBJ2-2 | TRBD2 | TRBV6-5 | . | CASSYGGGGASGELFF | TGTGCCAGCAGTTACGGGGGCGGGGGGGCGTCCGGGGAGCTGTTTTTT
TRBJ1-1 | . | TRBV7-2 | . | CASSLYRVTTEAFF | TGTGCCAGCAGTTTGTACAGGGTTACGACTGAAGCTTTCTTT
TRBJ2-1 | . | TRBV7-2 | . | CASSLSSYNEQFF | TGTGCCAGTTCTCTTAGCTCCTACAATGAGCAGTTCTTC
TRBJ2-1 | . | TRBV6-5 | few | CASSSTSTFEFF | TGTGCCAGCAGTTCCACTAGTACTTTCGAGTTCTTC
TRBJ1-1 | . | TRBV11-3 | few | CASSLGGRQNTEAFF | TGTGCCAGCAGCTTAGGTGGCAGGCAGAACACTGAAGCTTTCTTT
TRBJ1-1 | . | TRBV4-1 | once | CASSQDFSGGDTEAFF | TGCGCCAGCAGCCAAGATTTTAGCGGGGGGGACACTGAAGCTTTCTTT
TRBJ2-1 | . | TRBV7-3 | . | CASSLYQGSYNEQFF | TGTGCCAGCAGCTTATACCAGGGTTCCTACAATGAGCAGTTCTTC
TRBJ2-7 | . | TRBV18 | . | CASTYTTGSYEQYF | TGTGCCAGCACCTACACGACGGGCTCCTACGAGCAGTACTTC
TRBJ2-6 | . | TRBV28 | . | CASSLTWDLGISGANVLTF | TGTGCCAGCAGTTTAACTTGGGACTTGGGTATCTCTGGGGCCAACGTCCTGACTTTC
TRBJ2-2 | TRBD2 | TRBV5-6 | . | CASSSSGTGELFF | TGTGCCAGCAGCTCTAGCGGCACCGGGGAGCTGTTTTTT
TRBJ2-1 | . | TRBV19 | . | CASKGGISYNEQFF | TGTGCCAGTAAGGGAGGTATTTCCTACAATGAGCAGTTCTTC